Presented here are 23 T cell receptor beta chains from one specimen sequenced in a study of cytomegalovirus exposure and HLA in healthy donors. The assay was immunoSEQ multiplex PCR, and TCRdb's table has in-frame clones only and misses some. Seen here are 200,000 or so clones, roughly 82% observed once, and the top ten hold more than 6.5%. Sequencing used PBMCs. Receptor source: a man aged 18 to 30 in good health and CMV-seropositive.

V is TRBV7-3 and J is TRBJ2-1, with 9 bases fitting TRBD1. CDR3 length: 13 amino acids. Germline assignment: CDR1 SGHTA and CDR2 FQGTGA. V lost 5 bases, J lost 8 bases, and 4 bases stayed unmatched. The CDR3 is CASSNRDRDEQFF. The CDR3 region has the DNA TGTGCCAGCAGCAACCGGGACAGGGATGAGCAGTTCTTC. Full variable domain (missing parts from reference TRBV7-3 and TRBJ2-1): GAGVSQTPSNKVTEKGKYVELRCDPISGHTALYWYRQSLGQGPEFLIYFQGTGAADDSGLPNDRFFAVRPEGSVSTLKIQRTERGDSAVYLCASSNRDRDEQFFGPGTRLTVL.

This chain connects TRBV10-3 to TRBJ1-2; possible D gene TRBD1, 6 bases. Germline CDR1 and CDR2: ENHRY and SYGVKD. The CDR3 consists of 14 residues. Trimming removed 2 bases from V and 7 bases from J, with 14 bases in between. This CDR3 reads CAISEENREGGYTF. Written as DNA, the CDR3 is TGTGCCATCAGTGAGGAGAACAGGGAAGGTGGCTACACCTTC.

In its sample, this clone was seen once. This chain links TRBV10-2 with TRBJ1-1; a possible D gene is TRBD1 (6 bases). The CDR3 contains 12 residues. The germline CDR1 and CDR2 sequences are WSHSY and SAAADI. V gave up 6 bases and J gave up 4 bases, with 9 bases separating them. The CDR3 DNA reads TGCGCCAGCAGAGTAGGGGGCACTGAAGCTTTCTTT. It codes for CASRVGGTEAFF.

The chain carries TRBV15 and TRBJ2-1; TRBD2 agrees at 13 bases. This CDR3 has 16 amino acids. Germline loops: CDR1 LNHNV, CDR2 YYDKDF (reference sequence). V gave up 5 bases and J gave up 4 bases; unmatched junction bases: 5. The CDR3 DNA sequence: TGTGCCACCAGCCGGGGACTAGCGGGGAGGTACAATGAGCAGTTCTTC. Amino acids: CATSRGLAGRYNEQFF.

This clone was observed a handful of times. This chain links TRBV19 with TRBJ2-5; no definite D call. Germline V gives CDR1 LNHDA, CDR2 SQIVND (reference sequence). The CDR3 sequence is 14 residues long. V was clipped by 1 base and J by 0 bases, with 6 bases between them. CDR3 residues: CASSIAAYQETQYF. In DNA, the CDR3 is TGTGCCAGTAGTATAGCTGCGTACCAAGAGACCCAGTACTTC.

This chain joins TRBV30 and TRBJ2-3; 9 bases are shared with TRBD2. The CDR3 covers 15 residues. The trim removed 3 bases at V and 2 bases at J, leaving 6 bases unmatched. Germline V gene sequence: CDR1 GTSNPN, CDR2 SVGIG (reference sequence). The CDR3 here is CAWSLLAGDTDTQYF. DNA for the CDR3: TGTGCCTGGAGCCTATTAGCGGGAGACACAGATACGCAGTATTTT. The complete variable domain, with remaining parts taken from reference TRBV30 and TRBJ2-3, reads SQTIHQWPATLVQPVGSPLSLECTVEGTSNPNLYWYRQAAGRGLQLLFYSVGIGQISSEVPQNLSASRPQDRQFILSSKKLLLSDSGFYLCAWSLLAGDTDTQYFGPGTRLTVL.

This clone appeared once. This chain joins TRBV19 and TRBJ1-1; D unresolved. Looked up from germline, CDR1 is LNHDA and CDR2 is SQIVND (reference sequence). Trimming cost V 5 bases and J 3 bases, with 16 bases left between them. The CDR3 contains 15 residues. CDR3 in amino acids: CASSPGFLRDTEAFF. In nucleotides, the CDR3 is TGTGCCAGTAGTCCGGGATTTCTACGGGACACTGAAGCTTTCTTT.

The chain has TRBV28 and TRBJ1-3; 9 bases match TRBD1. The ends lost 5 bases at V and 4 bases at J; junction bases unmatched: 6. The length of the CDR3 is 15 residues. The germline CDR1 and CDR2 sequences are MDHEN and SYDVKM. As DNA, the CDR3 is TGTGCCAGCAGTCCCGGGACAGGGCTCGGAAACACCATATATTTT. Its translation: CASSPGTGLGNTIYF.

This chain uses TRBV27 with TRBJ2-3; D remains ambiguous. The ends were cut back, 3 bases at V and 0 bases at J, with 4 bases in the middle. This CDR3 has 13 amino acids. The germline gives CDR1 MNHEY, CDR2 SMNVEV (reference sequence). CDR3 sequence (DNA): TGTGCCAGCAGTTTCCGTAGCACAGATACGCAGTATTTT. It translates to CASSFRSTDTQYF.

The rearrangement links TRBV27 to TRBJ2-1, with D perhaps TRBD1 (5 bases). The CDR3 contains 14 residues. Germline values: CDR1 MNHEY, CDR2 SMNVEV (reference sequence). V was pared by 5 bases and J by 8 bases, with 16 bases between. DNA of the CDR3: TGTGCCAGCAGTATCTTTCAGGGAAGCGATGAGCAGTTCTTC. Protein product: CASSIFQGSDEQFF.

The V call is TRBV28, the J call TRBJ2-7, with D possibly being TRBD2 (6 bases). Between the trimmed V and J ends, which lost 5 bases and 3 bases, there was a span of 14 bases. Germline CDR1 MDHEN, CDR2 SYDVKM. The CDR3 loop spans 14 amino acids. The CDR3 DNA reads TGTGCCAGCAGTCGTGGGGGGACCGTCTACGAGCAGTACTTC. Translation gives CASSRGGTVYEQYF.

The rearrangement joins TRBV28 to TRBJ2-1; TRBD2 matches at 13 bases. The CDR3 has 17 amino acids. CDR1 MDHEN and CDR2 SYDVKM come from the germline V gene. Losses at the gene ends were 8 bases for V and 1 base for J; bases not matched to a gene: 8. CDR3 sequence reads: CASQGLAGQGSYNEQFF. The CDR3 coding sequence is TGTGCCAGCCAGGGACTAGCGGGACAAGGATCCTACAATGAGCAGTTCTTC.

J is TRBJ2-1 and V is TRBV28; 9 bases fit TRBD2. CDR3 length: 16 residues. The V segment lost 5 bases and the J segment 5 bases; nucleotides outside the gene matches: 10. Germline V CDR1 and CDR2: MDHEN, SYDVKM. The DNA of the CDR3 is TGTGCCAGCAGTCCCCCTCAGGGCGGGAGGGACAATGAGCAGTTCTTC. Translating gives CASSPPQGGRDNEQFF.

The V gene is TRBV11-2, the J gene TRBJ2-7; TRBD2 matches 7 bases. The junction had 9 bases not matched to a gene; V was cut back by 5 bases and J by 2 bases. The CDR3 has 15 residues. From germline, CDR1 is SGHAT and CDR2 FQNNGV. The CDR3 region has the DNA TGTGCCAGCAGCCCGTGGGGGGGGAGGGCCTACGAGCAGTACTTC. Encoded protein: CASSPWGGRAYEQYF.

In DNA form, the CDR3 reads TGTGCCAGTAGTATAGGGACAGGGTCAGACGAGCAGTACTTC. It encodes CASSIGTGSDEQYF. The chain has TRBV19 and TRBJ2-7; 8 nucleotides align to TRBD1. This CDR3 region has 14 residues. With 1 base clipped from V and 5 bases from J, the junction kept 4 bases outside the gene matches. Germline values: CDR1 LNHDA, CDR2 SQIVND (reference sequence). The entire variable domain, with the rest obtained from reference TRBV19 and TRBJ2-7, is as follows: DGGITQSPKYLFRKEGQNVTLSCEQNLNHDAMYWYRQDPGQGLRLIYYSQIVNDFQKGDIAEGYSVSREKKESFPLTVTSAQKNPTAFYLCASSIGTGSDEQYFGPGTRLTVT.

This clone was seen a single time. The chain combines TRBV2 with TRBJ1-1; D might be TRBD1 (6 bases). V was trimmed by 3 bases and J by 4 bases, leaving 9 bases between them. This CDR3 is built from 13 residues. Germline V gives CDR1 SNHLY, CDR2 FYNNEI. DNA for the CDR3: TGTGCCAGCAGTGATACAGGGCTCACTGAAGCTTTCTTT. As protein: CASSDTGLTEAFF.

This clone was seen more than once but under ten times. The chain uses TRBV5-6 and TRBJ2-6; a weak D match, TRBD2 (7 bases). Germline V gene sequence: CDR1 SGHDT, CDR2 YYEEEE. V lost 2 bases and J 5 bases, leaving 17 bases between the germline ends. The CDR3 runs to 17 residues. The CDR3 region has the DNA TGTGCCAGCAGCTTCGGCGGGGGCCGAACTTGGGCCAACGTCCTGACTTTC. Translated, it gives CASSFGGGRTWANVLTF.

V gene TRBV14 combines with J gene TRBJ2-7; the match to TRBD2 covers 10 bases. J lost 0 bases, V lost 4 bases, and 15 bases had no gene match. Germline V gene data show CDR1 as SGHDN and CDR2 as FVKESK. CDR3 size: 19 residues. CDR3 protein: CASSPGLADPLWNSYEQYF. The CDR3 DNA reads as TGTGCCAGCAGCCCAGGACTAGCGGACCCCCTATGGAACTCCTACGAGCAGTACTTC.

This clone was picked up a small number of times. V gene TRBV7-2 combines with J gene TRBJ2-7; TRBD2 might be the D (6 bases). V was shortened by 5 bases and J by 0 bases, with 11 bases between the two germline ends. Per the germline V gene, CDR1 is SGHTA and CDR2 is FQGNSA. The CDR3 is 14 amino acids. CDR3 coding DNA: TGTGCCAGCAGCCCAACCGGGAGCTCCTACGAGCAGTACTTC. The encoded protein is CASSPTGSSYEQYF.

The genes are TRBV13 and TRBJ2-3, with TRBD2 matching over 11 bases. V lost 5 bases, J lost 1 base, and 5 bases stayed unmatched. This CDR3 has 16 residues. CDR1 PRHDT and CDR2 FYEKMQ come from the germline V gene (reference sequence). In DNA, the CDR3 is TGTGCCAGCAGCCCGCTAGCGGGAGGACGCACAGATACGCAGTATTTT. This codes for CASSPLAGGRTDTQYF. Based on the CDR3 plus reference TRBV13 and TRBJ2-3, the full variable domain is AAGVIQSPRHLIKEKRETATLKCYPIPRHDTVYWYQQGPGQDPQFLISFYEKMQSDKGSIPDRFSAQQFSDYHSELNMSSLELGDSALYFCASSPLAGGRTDTQYFGPGTRLTVL.

This chain links TRBV11-2 with TRBJ2-2; 7 nucleotides align to TRBD1. The CDR3 covers 17 residues. The V gene's germline CDR1 is SGHAT and CDR2 FQNNGV. J was trimmed by 4 bases and V by 1 base; bases with no gene match: 9. CDR3 nucleotides: TGTGCCAGCAGCTTAGTAGGGACAGCCTCCTCCACCGGGGAGCTGTTTTTT. Translating gives CASSLVGTASSTGELFF.

A single count supports this clone. The chain employs TRBV5-1 and TRBJ2-3; TRBD2 agrees at 13 bases. In germline, CDR1 is SGHRS, CDR2 YFSETQ. Trimming cost V 2 bases and J 2 bases; bases outside gene matches: 2. This CDR3 is built from 16 residues. CDR3 DNA sequence: TGCGCCAGCAGCTTACTAGCGGGAGGGTACACAGATACGCAGTATTTT. This sequence encodes CASSLLAGGYTDTQYF.

J is TRBJ1-4 and V is TRBV28; tentatively, D is TRBD1 (5 bases). The CDR3 extends over 15 amino acids. V lost 1 base to trimming and J lost 10 bases, with 16 bases between them. In germline, CDR1 is MDHEN, CDR2 SYDVKM. The CDR3: CASSLSDRWGGKLFF. In nucleotides, the CDR3 is TGTGCCAGCAGTTTATCAGATCGATGGGGGGGAAAACTGTTTTTT.